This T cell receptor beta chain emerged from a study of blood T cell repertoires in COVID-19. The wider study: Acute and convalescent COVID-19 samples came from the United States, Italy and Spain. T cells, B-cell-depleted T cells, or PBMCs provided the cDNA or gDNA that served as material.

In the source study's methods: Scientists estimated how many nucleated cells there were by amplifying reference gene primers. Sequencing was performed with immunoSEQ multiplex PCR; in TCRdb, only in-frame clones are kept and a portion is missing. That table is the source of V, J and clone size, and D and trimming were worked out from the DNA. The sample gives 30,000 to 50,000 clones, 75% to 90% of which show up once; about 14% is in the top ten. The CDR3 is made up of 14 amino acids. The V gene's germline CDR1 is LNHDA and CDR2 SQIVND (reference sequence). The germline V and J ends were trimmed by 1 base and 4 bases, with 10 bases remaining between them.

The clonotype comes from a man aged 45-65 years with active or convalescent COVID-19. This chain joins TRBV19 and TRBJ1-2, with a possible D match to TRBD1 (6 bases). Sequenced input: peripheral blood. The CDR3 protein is CASSIGQDRYGYTF. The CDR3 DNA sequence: TGTGCCAGTAGTATAGGACAGGACCGCTATGGCTACACCTTC. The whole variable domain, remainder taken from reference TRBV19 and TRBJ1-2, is DGGITQSPKYLFRKEGQNVTLSCEQNLNHDAMYWYRQDPGQGLRLIYYSQIVNDFQKGDIAEGYSVSREKKESFPLTVTSAQKNPTAFYLCASSIGQDRYGYTFGSGTRLTVV.